These 5 T cell receptor beta chains were all obtained from the same sample, sequenced in a study of blood T cell repertoires in COVID-19. The repertoire was sequenced with immunoSEQ multiplex PCR; TCRdb's copy has only in-frame clones and lacks some. The sample has around 310,000 clones, roughly 89% seen once. Material for sequencing was peripheral blood. Receptors were obtained from a woman between 40 and 55 years old with COVID-19, enrolled during active disease.

This sequence joins TRBV7-2 and TRBJ1-2; 7 bases agree with TRBD1. Per the germline V gene, CDR1 is SGHTA and CDR2 is FQGNSA. The CDR3 sequence is 16 residues long. The V gene end was trimmed by 1 base and the J gene end by 0 bases; junction bases not matched to a gene: 5. The CDR3 DNA sequence: TGTGCCAGCAGCTTAGGAAACAGGGGAGCTAACTATGGCTACACCTTC. Translation: CASSLGNRGANYGYTF. Combining the CDR3 with reference TRBV7-2 and TRBJ1-2 gives the whole variable domain GAGVSQSPSNKVTEKGKDVELRCDPISGHTALYWYRQSLGQGLEFLIYFQGNSAPDKSGLPSDRFSAERTGGSVSTLTIQRTQQEDSAVYLCASSLGNRGANYGYTFGSGTRLTVV.

This chain connects TRBV7-9 to TRBJ1-2, with D possibly matching TRBD1 (5 bases). Germline V gene sequence: CDR1 SEHNR, CDR2 FQNEAQ (reference sequence). Trimming cost V 4 bases and J 6 bases, with 9 bases left between them. The CDR3 is made up of 12 amino acids. DNA of the CDR3: TGTGCCAGCAGCTACGGGGGAAATGGCTACACCTTC. This codes for CASSYGGNGYTF.

Note on this clone: Different DNA sequences within this sample yield the same CDR3. The V call is TRBV9, the J call TRBJ2-7, with D possibly matching TRBD1 (5 bases). V lost 0 bases, J lost 1 base, and 11 bases lay in between. CDR3 length: 15 amino acids. From germline, CDR1 is SGDLS and CDR2 YYNGEE. In nucleotides, the CDR3 is TGTGCCAGCAGCGTAGGCACAGGCACGTCCTACGAGCAGTACTTC. This encodes CASSVGTGTSYEQYF. Complete variable domain (other parts from reference TRBV9 and TRBJ2-7): DSGVTQTPKHLITATGQRVTLRCSPRSGDLSVYWYQQSLDQGLQFLIQYYNGEERAKGNILERFSAQQFPDLHSELNLSSLELGDSALYFCASSVGTGTSYEQYFGPGTRLTVT.

The chain couples TRBV18 to TRBJ1-6; TRBD1 matches 8 bases. This CDR3 has 15 amino acids. CDR1 is KGHSH and CDR2 is LQKENI in the germline V gene. V lost 6 bases, J lost 5 bases, and 6 bases stayed unmatched. The CDR3 nucleotides read TGTGCCAGCTCTCAAACAGGGGGTGATAATTCACCCCTCCACTTT. Protein product: CASSQTGGDNSPLHF. The full variable domain, in which reference TRBV18 and TRBJ1-6 provide the parts outside the CDR3, is NAGVMQNPRHLVRRRGQEARLRCSPMKGHSHVYWYRQLPEEGLKFMVYLQKENIIDESGMPKERFSAEFPKEGPSILRIQQVVRGDSAAYFCASSQTGGDNSPLHFGNGTRLTVT.

CDR3 sequence reads: CASSRDILTDTQYF. For the CDR3, the DNA is TGCGCCAGCAGCAGGGACATACTCACAGATACGCAGTATTTT. V usage is TRBV5-1 and J usage is TRBJ2-3; tentative D call: TRBD1 (6 bases). Germline-derived CDR1 and CDR2 are SGHRS and YFSETQ. The CDR3 covers 14 residues. V lost 4 bases, J lost 2 bases, and 11 bases lay in between.